The 10 T cell receptor beta chains below were found in one sample sequenced in a study of blood T cell repertoires in COVID-19. Libraries were prepared by immunoSEQ multiplex PCR; TCRdb keeps only in-frame clonotypes and omits some of them. Counted here are some 320,000 clones, about 85% occurring once; the ten biggest clones make up 1.5% to 2%. The sample consisted of PBMCs or T cells enriched from blood (not recorded which). The receptors shown here come from a woman aged 30 to 39 who had been exposed to COVID-19.

This clone was seen a single time. The rearrangement uses TRBV24-1 and TRBJ1-2; 9 nucleotides agree with TRBD1. This CDR3 is 15 amino acids long. V dropped 4 bases and J dropped 6; count of bases not matched to a gene: 8. Germline V gives CDR1 KGHDR, CDR2 SFDVKD. The CDR3 loop is CATSEQDRGFHGYTF. In DNA, the CDR3 is TGTGCCACCAGTGAGCAGGACAGGGGTTTTCATGGCTACACCTTC.

The rearrangement links TRBV5-8 to TRBJ2-5; 8 bases agree with TRBD2. The length of the CDR3 is 14 residues. CDR1 and CDR2 from the germline V gene are SGHTS and YDEGEE. The V gene end was trimmed by 4 bases and the J gene end by 5 bases; junction bases not matched to a gene: 7. The CDR3 protein is CASSPRTSYETQYF. In nucleotides, the CDR3 is TGTGCCAGCAGCCCCCGGACTAGCTATGAGACCCAGTACTTC.

The V gene is TRBV10-1, the J gene TRBJ1-5; possibly TRBD1 for D (6 bases). The CDR3 extends over 12 amino acids. CDR1 and CDR2 (germline): WNHNN, SYGVQD (reference sequence). Trimming cost V 3 bases and J 6 bases, with 6 bases left between them. CDR3 DNA: TGCGCCAGCAGTGAAGGGGGTCAGCCCCAGCATTTT. Translating gives CASSEGGQPQHF.

J is TRBJ1-6 and V is TRBV6-8, with D perhaps TRBD1 (6 bases). CDR3 length: 17 residues. V was pared by 0 bases and J by 2 bases, with 11 bases between. Germline V gives CDR1 MNHGY, CDR2 SAAAGT. The CDR3 DNA reads as TGTGCCAGCAGTTACTCGAGACAGGTACCCTATAATTCACCCCTCCACTTT. Protein product: CASSYSRQVPYNSPLHF.

With regard to this clone: The sample has other DNA sequences that encode this CDR3 too. The chain joins TRBV3-1 (or the pseudogene TRBV3-2) to TRBJ2-7; 12 bases match TRBD2. Germline-derived CDR1 and CDR2 are LGHDT and YNNKEL (reference sequence). This CDR3 is built from 15 residues. J gave up 2 bases and V 1 base, and 0 bases lay outside the gene matches. The CDR3 sequence: CASSQGLAGAYEQYF. DNA for the CDR3: TGTGCCAGCAGCCAAGGACTAGCGGGAGCCTACGAGCAGTACTTC.

The V and J genes are TRBV7-2 and TRBJ2-1; 10 nucleotides agree with TRBD1. Germline V gene sequence: CDR1 SGHTA, CDR2 FQGNSA. The CDR3 extends over 17 amino acids. Losses at the gene ends were 3 bases for V and 7 bases for J; bases not matched to a gene: 12. The CDR3 is CASSLGTGTGESNEQFF. The CDR3 DNA follows: TGTGCCAGCAGCTTGGGGACCGGGACAGGGGAATCGAATGAGCAGTTCTTC.

This clone has only one observation. The chain uses TRBV25-1 and TRBJ1-1, with D possibly matching TRBD1 (6 bases). This CDR3 comprises 16 residues. Germline CDR1 reads MGHDK; CDR2 reads SYGVNS. V was clipped by 1 base and J by 5 bases, with 17 bases between them. In DNA form, the CDR3 reads TGTGCCAGCAGTGAATCCCGAAAGGGGGTGGGAACTGAAGCTTTCTTT. This translates into CASSESRKGVGTEAFF.

The chain has TRBV24-1 and TRBJ1-2, with a weak D call TRBD1 (6 bases). The CDR3 is made up of 13 amino acids. V lost 3 bases and J lost 10, with 14 bases in between. CDR1 and CDR2 from the germline V gene are KGHDR and SFDVKD. The CDR3 sequence: CATSDPQGRYYTF. The CDR3 DNA sequence: TGTGCCACCAGTGATCCTCAGGGGCGCTACTACACCTTC.

The gene calls are TRBV7-2 and TRBJ2-7; maybe TRBD2 (5 bases). This CDR3 is 15 amino acids long. Trimming took off 7 bases at V and 2 bases at J, with 18 bases between the two ends. CDR1 is SGHTA, CDR2 FQGNSA, per germline. CDR3: CASTPEVYQTYEQYF. As DNA, the CDR3 is TGTGCCAGCACTCCGGAGGTTTACCAAACCTACGAGCAGTACTTC.

This rearrangement joins TRBV25-1 to TRBJ1-2, with 7 bases fitting TRBD1. After removal of 8 bases from V and 0 bases from J, the junction contained 9 bases not matched to a gene. This CDR3 spans 15 amino acids. Germline CDR1 and CDR2: MGHDK and SYGVNS. For the CDR3, the DNA is TGTGCCAGCCGTACTCAGGGGGAAGCTAACTATGGCTACACCTTC. This translates into CASRTQGEANYGYTF.